This T cell receptor beta chain was captured in a study of early T cells in non-severe SARS-CoV-2 infection. As part of library construction, unique molecular identifiers were attached to individual cDNA molecules. TCRdb redid the calling of the 5' RACE reads with MiXCR, one entry per CDR3 protein. The table lists some 87,000 distinct CDR3 sequences, around an eighth of them singletons, with around 2.4% in the top ten. CDR3 length: 15 residues. The V and J ends lost 0 bases and 2 bases respectively, with 12 bases between them. Germline values: CDR1 DFQATT, CDR2 SNEGSKA (reference sequence). Sequences were obtained from whole blood. The rearrangement joins TRBV20-1 to TRBJ2-3; D might be TRBD2 (5 bases). This TCR came from an adult who was a healthcare worker with PCR-confirmed SARS-CoV-2 infection or an uninfected control (not recorded which). As DNA, the CDR3 is TGCAGTGCTAGAGACTTACGAGGGTACACAGATACGCAGTATTTT. This encodes CSARDLRGYTDTQYF.